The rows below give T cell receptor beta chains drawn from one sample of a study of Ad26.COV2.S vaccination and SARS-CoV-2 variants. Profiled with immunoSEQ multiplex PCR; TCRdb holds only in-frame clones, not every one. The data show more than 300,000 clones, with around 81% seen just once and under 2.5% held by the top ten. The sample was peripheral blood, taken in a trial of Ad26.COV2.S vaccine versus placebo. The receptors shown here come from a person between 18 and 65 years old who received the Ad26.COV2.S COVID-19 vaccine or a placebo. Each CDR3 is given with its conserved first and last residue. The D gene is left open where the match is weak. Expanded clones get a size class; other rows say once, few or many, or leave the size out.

CDR3: CASRPRQGNRETQYF; DNA: TGTGCCAGCAGACCAAGACAGGGGAACCGAGAGACCCAGTACTTC; D: TRBD1; V: TRBV28; size: -; J: TRBJ2-5
CDR3: CASSPLTGLGDQPQHF; DNA: TGTGCCAGCAGCCCCCTAACGGGACTTGGCGATCAGCCCCAGCATTTT; D: -; V: TRBV7-8; size: -; J: TRBJ1-5
CDR3: CASSLGPTSSYEQYF; DNA: TGTGCCAGCAGCCTGGGGCCAACAAGCTCCTACGAGCAGTACTTC; D: -; V: TRBV3-1/TRBV3-2; size: -; J: TRBJ2-7
CDR3: CASSPPSTLESQYF; DNA: TGTGCCAGCAGTCCCCCCTCAACTTTAGAGTCGCAGTATTTT; D: -; V: TRBV6-5; size: -; J: TRBJ2-3
CDR3: CASSGNTGEDRGYTF; DNA: TGTGCCAGTAGTGGGAATACAGGGGAGGATCGTGGCTACACCTTC; D: TRBD1; V: TRBV19; size: -; J: TRBJ1-2
CDR3: CASSFRSSNQPQHF; DNA: TGTGCCAGCAGCTTTCGTTCCAGCAATCAGCCCCAGCATTTT; D: -; V: TRBV7-3; size: -; J: TRBJ1-5
CDR3: CARKRDRAYNSPLHF; DNA: TGTGCCAGGAAACGGGACAGGGCTTATAATTCACCCCTCCACTTT; D: TRBD1; V: TRBV11-3; size: -; J: TRBJ1-6
CDR3: CASSFPTTAVNTEAFF; DNA: TGTGCCAGCAGCTTCCCCACGACAGCCGTGAACACTGAAGCTTTCTTT; D: -; V: TRBV12-1; size: once; J: TRBJ1-1
CDR3: CASREGARVPTNEKLFF; DNA: TGTGCCAGCAGGGAGGGGGCGCGGGTTCCAACTAATGAAAAACTGTTTTTT; D: TRBD1; V: TRBV28; size: -; J: TRBJ1-4
CDR3: CASSPPQGYTEAFF; DNA: TGTGCCAGCTCACCACCCCAAGGGTACACTGAAGCTTTCTTT; D: -; V: TRBV18; size: -; J: TRBJ1-1
CDR3: CASSLQGYLYGYTF; DNA: TGTGCCAGCAGCCTACAGGGATATCTTTATGGCTACACCTTC; D: -; V: TRBV28; size: -; J: TRBJ1-2
CDR3: CASSEGWGNQPQHF; DNA: TGTGCCAGCAGTGAAGGTTGGGGGAATCAGCCCCAGCATTTT; D: -; V: TRBV6-1; size: -; J: TRBJ1-5
CDR3: CASSLIFADGTQYF; DNA: TGTGCCAGCAGCTTAATCTTTGCTGATGGGACCCAGTACTTC; D: -; V: TRBV7-2; size: once; J: TRBJ2-5
CDR3: CASSIDMDRGVPEAFF; DNA: TGTGCCAGTAGTATAGATATGGACAGGGGGGTCCCTGAAGCTTTCTTT; D: TRBD1; V: TRBV19; size: -; J: TRBJ1-1
CDR3: CASSEIGAENNSPLHF; DNA: TGTGCCAGCAGTGAAATTGGGGCAGAGAATAATTCACCCCTCCACTTT; D: -; V: TRBV6-1; size: -; J: TRBJ1-6
CDR3: CASSLAYGRTLNTEAFF; DNA: TGTGCCAGCAGCTTGGCGTACGGGCGGACCTTGAACACTGAAGCTTTCTTT; D: -; V: TRBV5-5; size: -; J: TRBJ1-1
CDR3: CASSLDVPPEAFF; DNA: TGTGCCAGCAGCTTAGACGTCCCTCCCGAAGCTTTCTTT; D: -; V: TRBV7-9; size: -; J: TRBJ1-1
CDR3: CASSSGNEKLFF; DNA: TGTGCCAGCAGCTCCGGGAATGAAAAACTGTTTTTT; D: -; V: TRBV12-3/TRBV12-4; size: -; J: TRBJ1-4
CDR3: CASSLDVAKNIQYF; DNA: TGTGCCAGCAGCTTAGATGTAGCCAAAAACATTCAGTACTTC; D: -; V: TRBV11-1; size: -; J: TRBJ2-4
CDR3: CASSPGRGQETQYF; DNA: TGTGCCAGCAGTCCCGGCCGGGGCCAAGAGACCCAGTACTTC; D: -; V: TRBV27; size: -; J: TRBJ2-5
CDR3: CASSLALDTGELFF; DNA: TGTGCCAGCAGTCTAGCTTTGGACACCGGGGAGCTGTTTTTT; D: -; V: TRBV3-1/TRBV3-2; size: -; J: TRBJ2-2
CDR3: CASSPTPGGSQETQYF; DNA: TGTGCCAGCAGCCCTACACCCGGGGGGAGCCAAGAGACCCAGTACTTC; D: TRBD2; V: TRBV7-3; size: few; J: TRBJ2-5
CDR3: CASSPGTGSPLHF; DNA: TGCGCCAGCAGCCCCGGGACAGGTTCACCCCTCCACTTT; D: TRBD1; V: TRBV5-1; size: few; J: TRBJ1-6
CDR3: CASSYETGIYEQYF; DNA: TGTGCCAGCAGCTACGAAACAGGTATCTACGAGCAGTACTTC; D: -; V: TRBV6-5; size: -; J: TRBJ2-7
CDR3: CASSFMGDEQYF; DNA: TGCGCCAGCAGCTTTATGGGGGACGAGCAGTACTTC; D: -; V: TRBV5-1; size: -; J: TRBJ2-7
CDR3: CASSQGTGHHYEQYF; DNA: TGTGCCAGCAGCCAAGGGACAGGACACCACTACGAGCAGTACTTC; D: TRBD1; V: TRBV4-2; size: -; J: TRBJ2-7
CDR3: CASSQDSSNQPQHF; DNA: TGTGCCAGCAGCCAAGACTCTAGCAATCAGCCCCAGCATTTT; D: -; V: TRBV3-1/TRBV3-2; size: -; J: TRBJ1-5
CDR3: CATSDLQGGETQYF; DNA: TGTGCCACCAGTGACTTACAGGGGGGAGAGACCCAGTACTTC; D: TRBD1; V: TRBV24-1; size: once; J: TRBJ2-5